Following are 2 T cell receptor beta chains from one sample sequenced in a study of regulatory T cells in long-lasting Graves disease. Time point described: newly diagnosed GD, antithyroid drugs for less than 3 months. Preparation of the TCR library used RNA extracted from PBMCs. Relying on iRepertoire HTBI primers and Arm-PCR of CDR3 regions, the team built TCR beta libraries. TCRdb passed the multiplex PCR reads through MiXCR, listing each CDR3 protein once. The data show around 420,000 distinct CDR3 sequences, with 15% seen just once and under 9% held by the top ten. The same data also contributed to another study, on T cells in Graves' hyperthyroidism and ophthalmopathy.

Sequenced here: peripheral blood mononuclear cells (PBMCs), sampled at new diagnosis, from a patient treated with antithyroid drugs. The receptors here all came from a woman in her 40s with Graves disease.

This clonotype was seen at least ten times. J is TRBJ2-3 and V is TRBV18; D unresolved. The length of the CDR3 is 15 residues. The V end lost 1 base, the J end lost 4 bases, and 12 bases lay between the germline ends. Per the germline V gene, CDR1 is KGHSH and CDR2 is LQKENI. The CDR3 nucleotides read TGTGCCAGCTCACCACGGTTGTCCGCATCAGATACGCAGTATTTT. Its protein is CASSPRLSASDTQYF.

Comments on this clonotype: With a much larger clone just one base away, this may be a read error. The rearrangement joins TRBV24-1 to TRBJ1-5; weak D call: TRBD1 (5 bases). The germline V gene has CDR1 KGHDR and CDR2 SFDVKD. Trimming stripped 5 bases from V and 6 bases from J, with 10 bases between. The CDR3 has 13 amino acids. In nucleotides, the CDR3 is TGTGCCACCAGTGGCCGGGGGGGTCAGCCCCAGCATTTT. Its translation: CATSGRGGQPQHF.